Listed here are 21 T cell receptor beta chains from one sample, sequenced in a study of cytomegalovirus exposure and HLA in healthy donors. A multiplex PCR was run with 60 Vbeta primers and 13 Jbeta primers. Profiled with immunoSEQ multiplex PCR; TCRdb holds only in-frame clones, not every one. The top ten clones hold approximately 1.5% of a sample with 180,000 or so clones, about 81% of them seen once. Sequencing was performed on PBMCs. These receptors came from a man aged 35-49 years in good health and CMV-seronegative.

V is TRBV7-2 and J is TRBJ2-1; 12 bases fit TRBD2. Looked up from germline, CDR1 is SGHTA and CDR2 is FQGNSA. This CDR3 has 18 amino acids. The trim removed 4 bases at V and 1 base at J, leaving 8 bases unmatched. The CDR3 coding sequence is TGTGCCAGCAGCTCAGGACTAGCGGGGAGGGGATCCTACAATGAGCAGTTCTTC. This translates into CASSSGLAGRGSYNEQFF.

Concerning this clone: The missing conserved phenylalanine or tryptophan at the end of this CDR3 makes a read error likely. This chain uses TRBV11-2 with TRBJ1-2; 9 positions agree with TRBD1. The germline gives CDR1 SGHAT, CDR2 FQNNGV. V dropped 1 base and J dropped 3; count of bases not matched to a gene: 0. The CDR3 contains 14 residues. As DNA, the CDR3 is TGTGCCAGCAGCTTAGGACAGGGGGACTATGGCTACACCCTC. Translation: CASSLGQGDYGYTL.

The chain is built from TRBV7-9 and TRBJ2-7, with D possibly being TRBD1 (5 bases). The CDR3 length is 14 residues. Germline assignment: CDR1 SEHNR and CDR2 FQNEAQ (reference sequence). The V gene lost 2 bases and the J gene lost 3 bases, with 11 bases spanning the gap. The CDR3 sequence is CASSLRDRNYEQYF. DNA for the CDR3: TGTGCCAGCAGCTTACGTGACAGAAACTACGAGCAGTACTTC.

The CDR3 loop is CASSLGRESSLGQFF. The CDR3 DNA is TGTGCCAGCAGCTTAGGGCGGGAGTCTAGTCTGGGGCAGTTCTTC. V gene TRBV5-4 combines with J gene TRBJ2-1, with 7 bases identical to TRBD2. The CDR3 has 15 residues. The V gene's germline CDR1 is SGHNT and CDR2 YYREEE (reference sequence). Trimming removed 2 bases from V and 12 bases from J; junction bases left unmatched: 14.

The rearrangement links TRBV2 to TRBJ1-2; D is possibly TRBD1 (5 bases). CDR3 size: 13 residues. The V end was cut by 4 bases, the J end by 4 bases, with 10 bases between. The germline gives CDR1 SNHLY, CDR2 FYNNEI. The CDR3 loop is CASSVVRAYGYTF. In nucleotides, the CDR3 is TGTGCCAGCAGTGTTGTCAGGGCCTATGGCTACACCTTC.

Comments on this clone: The germline gene is not matched at one end of the junction; a read error may be the cause. This chain joins TRBV5-1 and TRBJ1-1; 8 nucleotides agree with TRBD1. Germline V gene lookup returns CDR1 SGHRS and CDR2 YFSETQ. This CDR3 region has 16 residues. The CDR3 nucleotides read TGCGTCAGCAGTCCCTGGACAGGGACTATGAACACTGAAGCTTTCTTT. This translates into CVSSPWTGTMNTEAFF.

The rearrangement joins TRBV25-1 to TRBJ2-7; 8 bases align to TRBD1. The CDR3 covers 15 residues. The germline gives CDR1 MGHDK, CDR2 SYGVNS. V trimming: 1 base; J trimming: 6 bases; junction bases outside the gene matches: 8. This CDR3 is CASSEWGRGPGEQYF. The CDR3 nucleotides are TGTGCCAGCAGTGAATGGGGCAGGGGGCCGGGCGAGCAGTACTTC.

The chain is built from TRBV4-3 and TRBJ1-3; D gene ambiguous. Per the germline V gene, CDR1 is LGHNA and CDR2 is YSLEER. CDR3 size: 16 residues. Trimming shortened V by 0 bases and J by 3 bases, and 12 bases separated the two germline ends. Written as DNA, the CDR3 is TGCGCCAGCAGCCAAGATCGCGTCCCAATTGGAAACACCATATATTTT. This codes for CASSQDRVPIGNTIYF.

The chain is built from TRBV29-1 and TRBJ2-7, with TRBD1 identical over 8 bases. The J segment lost 4 bases and the V segment lost 5 bases, leaving 4 bases of the junction unmatched. This CDR3 is 12 amino acids long. CDR1 is SQVTM, CDR2 ANQGSEA, per germline. The DNA for the CDR3 is TGCAGCGTTCGAACAGGGGGGTACGAGCAGTACTTC. Translating it yields CSVRTGGYEQYF.

The chain recombines TRBV12-5 with TRBJ1-2, with TRBD1 matching over 10 bases. CDR3 size: 17 residues. With V trimmed by 1 base and J by 7 bases, 12 bases remained unmatched. CDR1 LGHNT and CDR2 FRNRAP come from the germline V gene. CDR3 residues: CASGLERTGGLVVGYTF. CDR3 nucleotide sequence: TGTGCTAGTGGTTTGGAAAGGACAGGGGGTTTGGTCGTTGGCTACACCTTC.

This chain joins TRBV18 and TRBJ1-2, with D possibly TRBD1 on 5 matching bases. Germline values: CDR1 KGHSH, CDR2 LQKENI. The ends were cut back, 2 bases at V and 5 bases at J, with 9 bases in the middle. The CDR3 runs to 13 residues. The CDR3 nucleotides are TGTGCCAGCTCACCAATCCAGGGTTATGGCTACACCTTC. Amino acid sequence: CASSPIQGYGYTF.

V and J are TRBV11-1 and TRBJ1-1; maybe TRBD1 (5 bases). Trimming pared 7 bases from V and 0 bases from J, leaving 18 bases between. CDR3 length: 16 residues. Germline CDR1 is SGHAT and CDR2 is FQDESV (reference sequence). The CDR3 DNA reads TGTGCCAGCACACCAGGGAAGACTAGTATGAACACTGAAGCTTTCTTT. Protein: CASTPGKTSMNTEAFF.

The rearrangement uses TRBV27 and TRBJ2-2; D unresolved. The CDR3 extends over 15 amino acids. Trimming removed 3 bases from V and 0 bases from J, with 8 bases in between. Germline CDR1 and CDR2: MNHEY and SMNVEV (reference sequence). The CDR3 region is CASSFSVSNTGELFF. The CDR3 coding sequence is TGTGCCAGCAGTTTCTCGGTTTCGAACACCGGGGAGCTGTTTTTT.

The chain uses TRBV27 and TRBJ2-1, with TRBD2 identical over 9 bases. V shed 4 bases and J 9 bases; nucleotides not matched to a gene: 10. Germline V CDR1 and CDR2: MNHEY, SMNVEV (reference sequence). CDR3 size: 15 residues. The CDR3 DNA sequence: TGTGCCAGCAGTTATGCGGGAGGGCCCGGATTTGAGCAGTTCTTC. Encoded protein: CASSYAGGPGFEQFF.

This clone came up a few times. The V gene is TRBV25-1, the J gene TRBJ1-6; D remains ambiguous. Per the germline V gene, CDR1 is MGHDK and CDR2 is SYGVNS. The V gene lost 6 bases and the J gene lost 6 bases, with 12 bases spanning the gap. This CDR3 comprises 14 residues. This chain's CDR3 is CASSLGGFNSPLHF. In DNA, the CDR3 is TGTGCCAGCAGCTTGGGAGGGTTTAATTCACCCCTCCACTTT. Supplemented by reference TRBV25-1 and TRBJ1-6, the full variable domain reads EADIYQTPRYLVIGTGKKITLECSQTMGHDKMYWYQQDPGMELHLIHYSYGVNSTEKGDLSSESTVSRIRTEHFPLTLESARPSHTSQYLCASSLGGFNSPLHFGNGTRLTVT.

This clone has a single count. The chain couples TRBV11-2 to TRBJ2-7; possibly TRBD1 for D (6 bases). This CDR3 is built from 14 residues. V lost 0 bases to trimming and J lost 7 bases, with 13 bases between them. The germline V gene has CDR1 SGHAT and CDR2 FQNNGV. The CDR3 here is CASSLDRGHSEQYF. CDR3 DNA: TGTGCCAGCAGCTTAGATCGGGGACATTCAGAGCAGTACTTC.

The V and J genes are TRBV27 and TRBJ2-3, with D maybe TRBD1 (6 bases). CDR1 is MNHEY and CDR2 is SMNVEV in the germline V gene (reference sequence). The CDR3 covers 18 residues. Trimming left V 6 bases short and J 7 bases short, with 29 bases between. For the CDR3, the DNA is TGTGCCAGCAGAAATACTCTTGTGTTACAGGGTGGGTCTCATACGCAGTATTTT. Protein sequence: CASRNTLVLQGGSHTQYF.

The chain joins TRBV28 to TRBJ1-5, with 8 bases fitting TRBD1. Germline values: CDR1 MDHEN, CDR2 SYDVKM. With V trimmed by 5 bases and J by 6 bases, 9 bases remained unmatched. The CDR3 is 15 amino acids. The CDR3 here is CASSRQGALAQPQHF. In DNA, the CDR3 is TGTGCCAGCAGTCGCCAGGGGGCCTTAGCTCAGCCCCAGCATTTT.

V is TRBV29-1 and J is TRBJ2-2; the D gene is possibly TRBD1 (5 bases). Trimming removed 8 bases at V and 5 bases at J, with 15 bases between. Germline V gene sequence: CDR1 SQVTM, CDR2 ANQGSEA. The CDR3 totals 13 residues. The CDR3: CSMQGYRTGELFF. The CDR3 coding sequence is TGCAGCATGCAGGGTTACAGGACCGGGGAGCTGTTTTTT.

The rearrangement joins TRBV5-4 to TRBJ2-7, with TRBD1 matching over 8 bases. CDR3 length: 13 residues. The junction had 4 bases not matched to a gene; V was cut back by 4 bases and J by 4 bases. The germline V gene has CDR1 SGHNT and CDR2 YYREEE (reference sequence). DNA of the CDR3: TGTGCCAGCAGCCGGACAGGGTCTTACGAGCAGTACTTC. Its protein is CASSRTGSYEQYF.

The table lists this clone with a count of one. The genes are TRBV4-1 and TRBJ1-1, with TRBD1 identical over 11 bases. Germline V gives CDR1 MGHRA, CDR2 YSYEKL. The CDR3 is made up of 14 amino acids. The junction had 9 bases not matched to a gene; V was cut back by 6 bases and J by 9 bases. The CDR3 sequence is CASSEKEDRGQAFF. The CDR3 nucleotides read TGCGCCAGCAGTGAAAAAGAGGACAGGGGGCAAGCTTTCTTT.